The entry below describes one TCR beta chain. TCRdb's copy holds only in-frame clones and misses some; the assay was immunoSEQ multiplex PCR. The data contain more than 250,000 clones, approximately 95% of them singletons. The source of the sample is a study of T cell responses to AZD1222 COVID-19 vaccine. This sequence was found in an adult in good health. The sample in question was peripheral blood, obtained on day 0 of AZD1222 vaccination.

In DNA form, the CDR3 reads TGCGCCAGCAGCTTGACAGGGGTCCTCGCAGATACGCAGTATTTT. Translating it yields CASSLTGVLADTQYF. The rearrangement uses TRBV5-1 and TRBJ2-3; 7 bases are a match to TRBD1. The CDR3 has 15 residues. In germline, CDR1 is SGHRS, CDR2 YFSETQ. The ends lost 1 base at V and 4 bases at J; junction bases unmatched: 6. Full variable domain (remainder filled in from reference TRBV5-1 and TRBJ2-3): KAGVTQTPRYLIKTRGQQVTLSCSPISGHRSVSWYQQTPGQGLQFLFEYFSETQRNKGNFPGRFSGRQFSNSRSEMNVSTLELGDSALYLCASSLTGVLADTQYFGPGTRLTVL.